This TCR beta chain comes out of a study of T cell repertoires in ileal Crohn's disease. Findings and caveats of the study: Endoscopic recurrence occurred in every patient whose clonality exceeded 26.8%.

In germline, CDR1 is SGHKS, CDR2 YYEKEE (reference sequence). Deletions cut 4 bases from V and 8 bases from J, with 18 bases between. This CDR3 contains 15 residues. On this clone itself: Its antigen is undetermined.

Time point reported: inflamed ileum from the surgical specimen. Repertoires were generated with immunoSEQ multiplex PCR, while TCRdb's copy carries only in-frame clones and drops some. The table has around 15,000 clones, about 92% seen once. The chain combines TRBV5-5 with TRBJ1-4, with D possibly TRBD1 on 5 matching bases. The sequence derives from an adult with Crohn's disease. Sequenced material: ileal tissue. For the CDR3, the DNA is TGTGCCAGCAGCGCCAGCGGGGGGAGAGGGGAAAAACTGTTTTTT. Translated: CASSASGGRGEKLFF.